This TCR beta chain emerged from a study of CD8 T cells in ankylosing spondylitis. Points from the study as a whole: A TCR beta motif of several highly homologous variants seemed to mark ankylosing spondylitis blood.

Deletions cut 4 bases from V and 0 bases from J, with 9 bases between. The CDR3 contains 13 residues. CDR1 and CDR2 from the germline V gene are GTSNPN and SVGIG (reference sequence). This clonotype came up many times. Its antigen is unknown. Quantitative barcoded 5'-RACE was used to prepare TCR beta libraries. TCRdb itself ran the 5' RACE reads through MiXCR, one entry per CDR3 protein. The table lists about 130,000 distinct CDR3 sequences, about 13% of them singletons, with approximately 3% in the top ten. The origin of this receptor is a female donor with ankylosing spondylitis or in good health (not recorded which). Sequencing was performed on blood, either unsorted or a sorted T cell fraction (not recorded which). J is TRBJ1-1 and V is TRBV30; the D gene is possibly TRBD1 (5 bases). The CDR3 region is CAWTREMNTEAFF. In nucleotides, the CDR3 is TGTGCCTGGACCAGGGAGATGAACACTGAAGCTTTCTTT.